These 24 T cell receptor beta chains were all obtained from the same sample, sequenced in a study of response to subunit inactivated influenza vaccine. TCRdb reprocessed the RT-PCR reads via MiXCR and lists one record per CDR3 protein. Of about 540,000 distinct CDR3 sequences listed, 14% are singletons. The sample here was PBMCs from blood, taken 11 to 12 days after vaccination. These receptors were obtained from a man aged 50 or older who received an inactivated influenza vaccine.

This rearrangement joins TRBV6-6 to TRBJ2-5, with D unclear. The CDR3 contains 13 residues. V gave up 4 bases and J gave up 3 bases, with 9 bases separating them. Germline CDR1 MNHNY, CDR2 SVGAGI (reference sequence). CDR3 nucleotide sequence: TGTGCCAGCAGTTTTTACAAGGAAGAGACCCAGTACTTC. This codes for CASSFYKEETQYF.

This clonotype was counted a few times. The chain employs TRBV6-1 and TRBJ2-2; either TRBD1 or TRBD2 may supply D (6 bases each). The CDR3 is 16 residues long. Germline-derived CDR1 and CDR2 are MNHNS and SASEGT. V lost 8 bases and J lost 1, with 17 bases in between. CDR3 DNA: TGTGCCAGCCACCCTGGGAGGACAGAGAACACCGGGGAGCTGTTTTTT. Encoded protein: CASHPGRTENTGELFF.

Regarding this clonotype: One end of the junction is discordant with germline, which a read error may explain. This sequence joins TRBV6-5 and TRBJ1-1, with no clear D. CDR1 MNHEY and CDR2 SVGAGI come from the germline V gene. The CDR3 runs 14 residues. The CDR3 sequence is CASSYSKVNSEAFF. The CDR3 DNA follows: TGTGCCAGCAGTTACTCGAAAGTAAACAGTGAAGCTTTCTTT.

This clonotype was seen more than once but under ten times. CDR3 sequence reads: CASSQAGVSYEQYF. The CDR3 nucleotides are TGTGCCAGCAGCCAAGCGGGGGTGTCCTACGAGCAGTACTTC. V is TRBV3-1 and J is TRBJ2-7, with a possible D match to TRBD2 (6 bases). The germline V gene has CDR1 LGHDT and CDR2 YNNKEL (reference sequence). V lost 1 base to trimming and J lost 1 base, with 8 bases between them. The CDR3 runs to 14 residues.

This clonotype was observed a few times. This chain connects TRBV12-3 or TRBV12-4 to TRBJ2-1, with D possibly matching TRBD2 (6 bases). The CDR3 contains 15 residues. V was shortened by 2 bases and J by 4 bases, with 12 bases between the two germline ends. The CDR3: CASSLKDYIYNEQFF. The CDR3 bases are TGTGCCAGCAGTTTAAAGGACTACATTTACAATGAGCAGTTCTTC.

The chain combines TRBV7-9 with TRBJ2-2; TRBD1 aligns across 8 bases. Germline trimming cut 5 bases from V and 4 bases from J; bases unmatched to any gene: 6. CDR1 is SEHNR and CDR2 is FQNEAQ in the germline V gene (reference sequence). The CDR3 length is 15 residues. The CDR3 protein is CASSPRTGLTGELFF. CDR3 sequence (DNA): TGTGCCAGCAGCCCCCGGACAGGGCTCACCGGGGAGCTGTTTTTT. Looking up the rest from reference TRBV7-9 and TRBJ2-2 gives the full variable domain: DTGVSQNPRHKITKRGQNVTFRCDPISEHNRLYWYRQTLGQGPEFLTYFQNEAQLEKSRLLSDRFSAERPKGSFSTLEIQRTEQGDSAMYLCASSPRTGLTGELFFGEGSRLTVL.

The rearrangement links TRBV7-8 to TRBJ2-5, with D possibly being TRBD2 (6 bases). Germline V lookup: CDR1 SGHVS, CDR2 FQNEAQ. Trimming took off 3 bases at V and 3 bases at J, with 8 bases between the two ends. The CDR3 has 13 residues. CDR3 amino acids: CASSLDYKETQYF. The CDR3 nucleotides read TGTGCCAGCAGCTTGGACTATAAAGAGACCCAGTACTTC.

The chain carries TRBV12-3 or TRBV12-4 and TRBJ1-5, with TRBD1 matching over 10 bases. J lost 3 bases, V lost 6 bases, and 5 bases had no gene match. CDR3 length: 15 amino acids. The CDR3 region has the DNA TGTGCCAGCAGCTGGGGGACAGGGGACAATCAGCCCCAGCATTTT. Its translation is CASSWGTGDNQPQHF.

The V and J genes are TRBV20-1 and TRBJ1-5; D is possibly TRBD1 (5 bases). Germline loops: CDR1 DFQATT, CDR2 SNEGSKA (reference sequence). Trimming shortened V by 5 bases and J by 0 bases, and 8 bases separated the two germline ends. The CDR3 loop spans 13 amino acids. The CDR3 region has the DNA TGCAGTGCTGACAGTGATAGCAATCAGCCCCAGCATTTT. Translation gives CSADSDSNQPQHF.

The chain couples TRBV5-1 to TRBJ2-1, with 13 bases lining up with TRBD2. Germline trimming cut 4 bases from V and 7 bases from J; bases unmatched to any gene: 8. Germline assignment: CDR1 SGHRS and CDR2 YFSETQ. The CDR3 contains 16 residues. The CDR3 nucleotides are TGCGCCAGCAGCCCGGGACTAGCGGGGCGTGGGAATGAGCAGTTCTTC. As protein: CASSPGLAGRGNEQFF. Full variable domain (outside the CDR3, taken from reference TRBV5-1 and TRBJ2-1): KAGVTQTPRYLIKTRGQQVTLSCSPISGHRSVSWYQQTPGQGLQFLFEYFSETQRNKGNFPGRFSGRQFSNSRSEMNVSTLELGDSALYLCASSPGLAGRGNEQFFGPGTRLTVL.

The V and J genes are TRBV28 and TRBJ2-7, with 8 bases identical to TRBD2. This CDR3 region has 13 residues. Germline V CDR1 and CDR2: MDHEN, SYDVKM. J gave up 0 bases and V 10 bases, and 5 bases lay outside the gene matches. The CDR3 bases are TGTGCCATTCGGGGGGGCGCCTCCTACGAGCAGTACTTC. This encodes CAIRGGASYEQYF.

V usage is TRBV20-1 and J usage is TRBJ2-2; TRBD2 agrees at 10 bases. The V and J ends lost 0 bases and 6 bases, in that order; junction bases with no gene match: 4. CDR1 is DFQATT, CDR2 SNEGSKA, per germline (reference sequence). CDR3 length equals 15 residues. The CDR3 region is CSARDRSGGAGELFF. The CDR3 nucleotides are TGCAGTGCTAGAGATAGGAGCGGGGGGGCCGGGGAGCTGTTTTTT.

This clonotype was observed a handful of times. The CDR3 DNA follows: TGCAGTGCGGCGCGGGACAGGGTTTCACCCCTCCACTTT. Residues: CSAARDRVSPLHF. V is TRBV20-1 and J is TRBJ1-6; 9 bases align to TRBD1. Losses at the gene ends were 6 bases for V and 9 bases for J; bases not matched to a gene: 6. The CDR3 length is 13 residues. Looked up from germline, CDR1 is DFQATT and CDR2 is SNEGSKA (reference sequence).

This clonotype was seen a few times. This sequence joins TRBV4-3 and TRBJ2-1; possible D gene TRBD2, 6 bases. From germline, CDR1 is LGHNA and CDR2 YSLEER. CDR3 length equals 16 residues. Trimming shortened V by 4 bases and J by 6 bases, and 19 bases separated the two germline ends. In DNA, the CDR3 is TGCGCCAGCAGCCCGGGTGGGACTCTTACGGGCAATGAGCAGTTCTTC. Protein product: CASSPGGTLTGNEQFF.

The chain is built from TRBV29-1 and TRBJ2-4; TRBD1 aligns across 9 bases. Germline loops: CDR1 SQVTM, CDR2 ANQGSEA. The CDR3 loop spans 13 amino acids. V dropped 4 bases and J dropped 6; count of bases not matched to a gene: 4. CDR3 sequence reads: CSVAPDRGNIQYF. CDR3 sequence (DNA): TGCAGCGTTGCTCCGGACAGGGGAAACATTCAGTACTTC.

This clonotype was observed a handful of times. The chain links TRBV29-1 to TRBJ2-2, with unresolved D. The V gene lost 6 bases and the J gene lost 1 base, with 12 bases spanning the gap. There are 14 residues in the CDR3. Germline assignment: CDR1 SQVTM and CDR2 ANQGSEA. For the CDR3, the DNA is TGCAGCGTACAGAAAAACCTGAACACCGGGGAGCTGTTTTTT. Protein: CSVQKNLNTGELFF.

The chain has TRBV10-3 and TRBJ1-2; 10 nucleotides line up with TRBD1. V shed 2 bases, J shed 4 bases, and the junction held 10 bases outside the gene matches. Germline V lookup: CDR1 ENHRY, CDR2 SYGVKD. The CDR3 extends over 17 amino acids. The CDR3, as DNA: TGTGCCATCAGTGAGCCGGGATGGGACAGGGGCGCCTATGGCTACACCTTC. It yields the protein CAISEPGWDRGAYGYTF.

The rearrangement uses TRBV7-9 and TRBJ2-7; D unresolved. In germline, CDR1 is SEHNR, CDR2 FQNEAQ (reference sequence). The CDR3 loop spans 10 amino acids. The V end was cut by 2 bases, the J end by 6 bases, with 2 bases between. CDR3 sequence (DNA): TGTGCCAGCAGCTTACTCGAGCAGTACTTC. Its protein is CASSLLEQYF.

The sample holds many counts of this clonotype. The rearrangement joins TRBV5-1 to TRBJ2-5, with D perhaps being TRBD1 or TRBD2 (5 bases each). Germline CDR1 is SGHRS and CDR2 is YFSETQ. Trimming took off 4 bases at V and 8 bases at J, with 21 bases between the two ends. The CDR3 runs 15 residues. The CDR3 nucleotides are TGCGCCAGCAGCCCCCGGACATCAAAAGCGGTAACCCAGTACTTC. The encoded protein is CASSPRTSKAVTQYF.

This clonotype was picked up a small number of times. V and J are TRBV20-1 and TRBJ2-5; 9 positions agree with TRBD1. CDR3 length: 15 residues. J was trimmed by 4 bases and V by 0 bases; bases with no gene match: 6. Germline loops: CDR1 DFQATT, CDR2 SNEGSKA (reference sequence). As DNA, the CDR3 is TGCAGTGCTAGAGACATCACAGGGGGCACAGAGACCCAGTACTTC. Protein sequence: CSARDITGGTETQYF.

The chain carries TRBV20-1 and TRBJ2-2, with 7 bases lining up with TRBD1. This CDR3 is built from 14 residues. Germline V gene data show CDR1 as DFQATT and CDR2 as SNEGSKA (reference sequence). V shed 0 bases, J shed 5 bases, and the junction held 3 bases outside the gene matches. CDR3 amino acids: CSAREGTVTGELFF. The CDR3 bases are TGCAGTGCTAGAGAGGGGACAGTAACCGGGGAGCTGTTTTTT.

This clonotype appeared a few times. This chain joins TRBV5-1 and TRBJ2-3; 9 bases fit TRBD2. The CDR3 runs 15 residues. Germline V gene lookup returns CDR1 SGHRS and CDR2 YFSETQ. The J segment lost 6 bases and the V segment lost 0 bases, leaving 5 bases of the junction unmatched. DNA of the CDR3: TGCGCCAGCAGCTTGGATGCGGGGGGGATGGATACGCAGTATTTT. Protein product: CASSLDAGGMDTQYF.

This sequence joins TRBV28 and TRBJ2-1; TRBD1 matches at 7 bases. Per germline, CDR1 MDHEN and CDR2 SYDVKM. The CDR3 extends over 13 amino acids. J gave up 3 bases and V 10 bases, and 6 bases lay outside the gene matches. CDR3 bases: TGTGCCACTACCGGGACAGACTACAATGAGCAGTTCTTC. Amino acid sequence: CATTGTDYNEQFF.

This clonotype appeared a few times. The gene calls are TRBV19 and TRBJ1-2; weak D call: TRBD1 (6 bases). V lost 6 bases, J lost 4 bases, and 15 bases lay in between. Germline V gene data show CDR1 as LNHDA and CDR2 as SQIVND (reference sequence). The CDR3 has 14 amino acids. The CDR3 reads CASRPPGQPYGYTF. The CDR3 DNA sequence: TGTGCCAGTAGACCTCCTGGACAGCCCTATGGCTACACCTTC.